Listed here are 18 T cell receptor beta chains from one sample, sequenced in a study of blood T cell repertoires in COVID-19. The method was immunoSEQ multiplex PCR; TCRdb's version includes in-frame clones alone and lacks a portion of them. The sample includes roughly 250,000 clones, around 89% seen only once; the top ten take around 2%. Specimen: PBMCs or T cells enriched from blood (not recorded which). Receptors were obtained from a woman between 18 and 29 years old who had recovered from COVID-19.

V is TRBV27 and J is TRBJ2-7; tentatively, D is TRBD1 (5 bases). Germline V CDR1 and CDR2: MNHEY, SMNVEV (reference sequence). V was shortened by 7 bases and J by 1 base, with 26 bases between the two germline ends. This CDR3 has 18 amino acids. The DNA for the CDR3 is TGTGCCAGCACCTCGCAGGGTGGGGTCAAGAATAGTTCCTACGAGCAGTACTTC. This sequence encodes CASTSQGGVKNSSYEQYF.

This chain uses TRBV21-1 with TRBJ1-4; the table's D gene call, TRBD1, was not cross checked with the DNA. TRBV21-1 is shown as a pseudogene. The CDR3 has 16 amino acids. Here the CDR3 reads CASSTVTGPLNEKLFF. DNA of the CDR3: TGTGCCAGCAGCACTGTGACAGGGCCCCTTAATGAAAAACTGTTTTTT.

The chain's CDR3 is CATSDSGAGTGETQYF. The DNA for the CDR3 is TGTGCCACCAGTGACTCCGGTGCAGGGACTGGAGAGACCCAGTACTTC. The gene calls are TRBV24-1 and TRBJ2-5; D perhaps matches TRBD2 (6 bases). Looked up from germline, CDR1 is KGHDR and CDR2 is SFDVKD. Deletions cut 4 bases from V and 4 bases from J, with 18 bases between. The CDR3 covers 16 residues.

On this clone: This specimen includes other DNA sequences encoding the same CDR3. This chain joins TRBV28 and TRBJ1-2; 7 bases line up with TRBD1. This CDR3 is built from 12 residues. CDR1 and CDR2 from the germline V gene are MDHEN and SYDVKM. V lost 5 bases, J lost 6 bases, and 3 bases stayed unmatched. The CDR3 region has the DNA TGTGCCAGCAGTCCAGGGGGAAATGGCTACACCTTC. This encodes CASSPGGNGYTF.

The chain has TRBV6-5 and TRBJ1-1; D may be TRBD1 (6 bases). CDR3 length equals 11 residues. Between the trimmed V and J ends, which lost 6 bases and 8 bases, there was a span of 10 bases. CDR1 and CDR2 (germline): MNHEY, SVGAGI. The chain's CDR3 is CASRRGAEAFF. The CDR3 DNA reads TGTGCCAGCAGGCGGGGGGCAGAAGCTTTCTTT.

This sequence joins TRBV5-6 and TRBJ2-7, with 7 bases identical to TRBD1. Trimming cost V 0 bases and J 3 bases; bases outside gene matches: 3. Germline V gene lookup returns CDR1 SGHDT and CDR2 YYEEEE. The CDR3 runs to 14 residues. The CDR3 is CASSLGGQNYEQYF. CDR3 bases: TGTGCCAGCAGCTTGGGGGGACAGAACTACGAGCAGTACTTC.

This rearrangement joins TRBV29-1 to TRBJ2-2, with 10 bases that match TRBD2. The CDR3 contains 16 residues. Per germline, CDR1 SQVTM and CDR2 ANQGSEA. CDR3 DNA: TGCAGTGCCCTACGTTCGCTAGCGGGGGACACCGGGGAGCTGTTTTTT. Residues: CSALRSLAGDTGELFF.

Concerning this clone: One junction end disagrees with the germline gene, perhaps due to a read error. This chain connects TRBV6-5 to TRBJ2-3, with TRBD1 identical over 9 bases. From germline, CDR1 is MNHEY and CDR2 SVGAGI. This CDR3 has 16 residues. The CDR3 nucleotides read TGTGCCAGCAGGTACTGGGGGACAGGGCCAACAGATACGCAGTATTTT. Its translation: CASRYWGTGPTDTQYF.

This chain joins TRBV6-1 and TRBJ2-3, with 7 bases that match TRBD2. The length of the CDR3 is 15 residues. V lost 2 bases, J lost 7 bases, and 9 bases stayed unmatched. Per the germline V gene, CDR1 is MNHNS and CDR2 is SASEGT. The CDR3 spells CASSESGTWSNTQYF. The CDR3 DNA follows: TGTGCCAGCAGTGAAAGCGGGACGTGGTCTAATACGCAGTATTTT.

The chain uses TRBV18 and TRBJ1-1; the match to TRBD1 covers 8 bases. The germline V gene has CDR1 KGHSH and CDR2 LQKENI. V dropped 3 bases and J dropped 1; count of bases not matched to a gene: 10. This CDR3 has 17 residues. The CDR3 reads CASSPTGDTNSNTEAFF. The DNA for the CDR3 is TGTGCCAGCTCACCGACAGGGGATACCAATTCGAACACTGAAGCTTTCTTT.

This chain links TRBV19 with TRBJ1-4; 7 nucleotides agree with TRBD1. The V gene's germline CDR1 is LNHDA and CDR2 SQIVND (reference sequence). V dropped 5 bases and J dropped 7; count of bases not matched to a gene: 10. The CDR3 consists of 15 residues. The CDR3: CASSADRARSEKLFF. CDR3 nucleotide sequence: TGTGCCAGTAGTGCCGACAGGGCGCGCAGTGAAAAACTGTTTTTT.

The chain joins TRBV10-3 to TRBJ2-5, with D possibly TRBD2 on 5 matching bases. CDR3 size: 12 residues. Trimming left V 5 bases short and J 4 bases short, with 8 bases between. Germline loops: CDR1 ENHRY, CDR2 SYGVKD. CDR3: CAISSEGETQYF. CDR3 in DNA: TGTGCCATCAGTTCTGAGGGAGAGACCCAGTACTTC.

CDR3 sequence reads: CASSQARSAYGYTF. CDR3 bases: TGTGCCAGCAGCCAAGCGCGCAGCGCTTATGGCTACACCTTC. The V and J genes are TRBV3-1 (or the pseudogene TRBV3-2) and TRBJ1-2, with D unresolved. Germline V CDR1 and CDR2: LGHDT, YNNKEL (reference sequence). This CDR3 contains 14 residues. The V and J ends lost 1 base and 5 bases respectively, with 11 bases between them.

The V gene is TRBV5-1, the J gene TRBJ2-7, with D possibly TRBD1 on 6 matching bases. There are 15 residues in the CDR3. With 0 bases removed from V and 2 bases from J, the gap between germline ends came to 12 bases. Germline loops: CDR1 SGHRS, CDR2 YFSETQ. The CDR3 spells CASSLVFRGTYEQYF. The CDR3 nucleotides are TGCGCCAGCAGCTTGGTGTTCAGGGGAACCTACGAGCAGTACTTC.

The chain joins TRBV7-3 to TRBJ2-5; a weak D match, TRBD2 (6 bases). CDR3 length: 14 residues. CDR1 and CDR2 (germline): SGHTA, FQGTGA. V was pared by 5 bases and J by 3 bases, with 13 bases between. CDR3: CASSTRGGEETQYF. In nucleotides, the CDR3 is TGTGCCAGCAGCACCCGAGGAGGGGAAGAGACCCAGTACTTC.

CDR3 amino acids: CATSSRGSSNYGYTF. CDR3 in DNA: TGTGCCACCAGCTCCAGGGGAAGTTCTAACTATGGCTACACCTTC. The chain is built from TRBV15 and TRBJ1-2, with D possibly being TRBD1 (6 bases). Per germline, CDR1 LNHNV and CDR2 YYDKDF (reference sequence). V gave up 5 bases and J gave up 0 bases, with 13 bases separating them. The length of the CDR3 is 15 residues.

The chain has TRBV9 and TRBJ2-1; 16 positions match TRBD2. After removal of 4 bases from V and 9 bases from J, the junction contained 7 bases not matched to a gene. The CDR3 consists of 16 residues. CDR1 and CDR2 (germline): SGDLS, YYNGEE. This chain's CDR3 is CASSPGLAGGPGEQFF. CDR3 DNA sequence: TGTGCCAGCAGCCCGGGACTAGCGGGGGGGCCGGGTGAGCAGTTCTTC.

The chain joins TRBV18 to TRBJ2-5; D is uncertain. Between the trimmed V and J ends, which lost 6 bases and 0 bases, there was a span of 8 bases. The CDR3 totals 13 residues. CDR1 is KGHSH, CDR2 LQKENI, per germline. The CDR3 bases are TGTGCCAGCTCCAGTTCGTACCAAGAGACCCAGTACTTC. The encoded protein is CASSSSYQETQYF.